The present T cell receptor beta chain was sequenced within a study of blood T cell repertoires in COVID-19. Across the whole study: The United States, Italy and Spain supplied acute and convalescent COVID-19 samples. PBMCs, B-cell-depleted T cells, or T cells were the source of the cDNA or gDNA that made up the material.

In the source study's methods: For nucleated cells, counts were estimated from reference gene primer amplification. TCRdb's table, derived via immunoSEQ multiplex PCR, lists solely in-frame clones and lacks some. That table gives V, J and clone size, and the DNA gave D and trimming. The table includes under 100,000 clones, roughly 86% detected once. The CDR3 consists of 18 residues. V trimming: 0 bases; J trimming: 2 bases; junction bases outside the gene matches: 11. The chain carries TRBV6-7 and TRBJ2-7, with 9 bases lining up with TRBD1. TRBV6-7 is flagged as an ORF with uncertain function. This clonotype originated in a man between 40 and 49 years old with acute or convalescent COVID-19. Sequencing was carried out using peripheral blood. CDR3 sequence reads: CASSYSTAEGQGTYEQYF. DNA for the CDR3: TGTGCCAGCAGTTACTCGACGGCGGAGGGACAGGGAACCTACGAGCAGTACTTC.